This TCR beta chain was sequenced during a study of control samples from healthy donors and cancer patients. Some clones are missing from TCRdb's copy, which holds only in-frame ones; the method was immunoSEQ multiplex PCR. In the table there are under 65,000 clones, more than 85% of which are singletons. CDR3 size: 11 residues. CDR1 and CDR2 from the germline V gene are DFQATT and SNEGSKA (reference sequence). The sequenced sample consisted of PBMCs. The TCR comes from a man between 25 and 39 years old with colorectal cancer. The chain links TRBV20-1 to TRBJ1-4, with a weak D call TRBD1 (6 bases). The CDR3 DNA sequence: TGCGGTACAGGGTACGGGGAAAAACTGTTTTTT. It specifies CGTGYGEKLFF.